This T cell receptor (beta chain) is from a study of OX40 agonist ivuxolimab in advanced cancers. Regarding the research as a whole: Ivuxolimab, which targeted the costimulatory receptor OX40 (CD134), was an agonistic, fully human IgG2 monoclonal antibody. Intravenous ivuxolimab was administered to patients every 2 weeks at six dose levels: 0.01, 0.1, 0.3, 1.5, 3 and 10 mg/kg. Of the approximately 54 dose-escalation patients, hepatocellular carcinoma was present in about 20, melanoma in roughly 15, renal cell carcinoma in 9 and head and neck cancer in 9. The dose-escalation cohort was 82.7% male with a mean age of approximately 60 years, ranging from about 20 to 85. Prior anti-PD-1, anti-PD-L1 or anti-CTLA-4 therapy was permitted, and checkpoint inhibitors had been received by around 39% of dose-escalation patients. Partial responses occurred in three dose-escalation patients, of whom one had hepatocellular carcinoma and two had cutaneous melanoma. Peripheral TCRbeta sequencing aimed to test whether ivuxolimab altered TCR sequence diversity and caused clonal T-cell expansion. The monotherapy dose-escalation portion (N = 52 patients) of the phase I ivuxolimab trial is reported in the paper. Study-wide conclusions, independent of this receptor: Low levels of normalized T-cell clonal expansion were also seen in some patients who did not respond. At doses from 0.1 to 3.0 mg/kg, clonal expansion was seen in both CD4+ and CD8+ blood T cells between baseline and week 6. Antigen specificity was not determined for the clonally expanded peripheral T cells. In the 0.1-3.0 mg/kg groups, partial responders had among the lowest normalized peripheral clonal expansion, particularly in CD8+ T cells. After ivuxolimab, CD8+ T cells had more expanded clones than CD4+ T cells on average.

The CDR3, from cysteine to phenylalanine, totals 17 residues. Only the CDR3 portion is preserved as DNA: 51 bases, with reading frame beginning at the first base. Patients with autoimmune disease history or receiving systemic immunosuppression were excluded from the trial. Peripheral blood for TCR sequencing was collected from all dose cohorts at baseline, on cycle 4 day 1, and on cycle 7 day 1. The samples were taken from a phase I, first-in-human, multicenter, open-label dose-escalation trial of ivuxolimab. Adults with locally advanced or metastatic melanoma, renal cell carcinoma, hepatocellular carcinoma or head and neck squamous cell carcinoma were enrolled in the trial. Before TCR sequencing, CD4+ and CD8+ T cells were separately sorted from peripheral blood. In regard to this clone: No antigen is known for it. It has no much larger one-base neighbor in the sample; base qualities were not kept.

Genomic DNA was isolated from the sorted cells so that the TCRbeta CDR3 region could be sequenced. TCRbeta CDR3 regions were sequenced using the immunoSEQ Assay. TCRdb re-hosts the immuneACCESS table, in-frame sequences only. Its copies lack some clones; in the studies checked, an unresolved V gene accounts for under half of them, and the cause for the rest is not known. A total of 65,000 to 75,000 clones appear in this sample, approximately 90% of them only once. The biggest ten clones account for over 0.55% of the sample. The sequenced sample was CD4+ or CD8+ T cells sorted from blood, obtained in a trial of the OX40 agonist ivuxolimab. The source is an adult with an advanced solid tumor such as melanoma, head and neck, liver or kidney cancer. The rearrangement joined TRBV21-1 to TRBJ1-3. TRBV21-1 is a known pseudogene. The CDR3 sequence is CASSKEEERSSGNTIYF. The DNA sequence is TGTGCCAGCAGCAAAGAGGAAGAACGAAGCTCTGGAAACACCATATATTTT.